Included here is one T cell receptor (beta chain) sequence, with context. This clone's antigen is unknown. Base qualities are missing; no much larger clone stands one base away. This same CDR3 is encoded by further DNA sequences in the sample. These data belong to a study of blood T cell repertoires in COVID-19 (dated by TCRdb to the early 2020s). At the level of the whole study: Samples covering the acute and convalescent phases of COVID-19 were provided by collaborators in the United States, Italy and Spain. The sample metadata nearly always contained a de-identified subject ID, COVID-19 status, age in years and sex. Where available, HLA class I and class II types were obtained from metadata supplied by the sample provider rather than from assay-based typing. The dataset comprised deeply sampled blood TCRbeta repertoires from subjects exposed to, actively infected with, or recovered from COVID-19. The repertoires were made available in a free public database intended to serve as a resource for research on the immune response to SARS-CoV-2. The samples were drawn from two sources: the first 160 participants of the ongoing ImmuneRACE study, and 1,000 to 1,500 subjects contributed by 6 global collaborators. The material from the prospective study consisted of cDNA or gDNA derived from T cells, B-cell-depleted T cells, or PBMCs.

The CDR3 goes from the cysteine to the phenylalanine over 14 residues. The read is trimmed to its CDR3 DNA, 42 bases read in frame from base 1. The trim is 0 bases for V and 2 bases for J, with a gap of 8 bases between the germline ends. CDR1 MGHRA and CDR2 YSYEKL were looked up in the germline V gene. Results the study describes overall, beyond this receptor: Clinical and demographic metadata were provided uncurated, with the amount varying by source and participant.

TCRbeta CDR3 regions were amplified from genomic DNA using the immunoSEQ Assay, a bias-controlled multiplex PCR. The published analysis was carried out like this. Nucleated cell counts per sample were estimated from amplification of reference gene primers within the assay. To quantify the absolute abundance of each unique TCRbeta CDR3 rearrangement, sequence reads were collapsed and filtered. For each sample, productive Simpson clonality was calculated as the square root of Simpson's diversity index over productive rearrangements. Sourced from immuneACCESS, this table was stored by TCRdb with only in-frame sequences that have V and J called. A share of the clones is absent; for the studies checked, an unresolved V gene accounts for under half, and the remainder has no known explanation. V, J and clone size are those of that table, while D and trimming were read from the DNA. This sample comprises hundreds of thousands of clones, 75% to 90% of them detected only once. Approximately 0.3% of the sample lies in the top ten.

Whole blood was collected in K2EDTA tubes by collaborating institutions according to the institutions' own protocols. For TCRbeta analysis, collaborators shipped samples in one of three forms: frozen whole blood, isolated PBMCs, or DNA extracted from either of those sample types. The sequence came from a young woman with acute or convalescent COVID-19. Sequencing was done on a sample of peripheral blood. This sequence uses TRBV4-1 and TRBJ2-7, with TRBD1 perhaps the D gene, on 5 matching bases. This receptor has the CDR3 CASSQDLGAYEQYF. The sequenced DNA: TGCGCCAGCAGCCAAGACCTAGGGGCCTACGAGCAGTACTTC.